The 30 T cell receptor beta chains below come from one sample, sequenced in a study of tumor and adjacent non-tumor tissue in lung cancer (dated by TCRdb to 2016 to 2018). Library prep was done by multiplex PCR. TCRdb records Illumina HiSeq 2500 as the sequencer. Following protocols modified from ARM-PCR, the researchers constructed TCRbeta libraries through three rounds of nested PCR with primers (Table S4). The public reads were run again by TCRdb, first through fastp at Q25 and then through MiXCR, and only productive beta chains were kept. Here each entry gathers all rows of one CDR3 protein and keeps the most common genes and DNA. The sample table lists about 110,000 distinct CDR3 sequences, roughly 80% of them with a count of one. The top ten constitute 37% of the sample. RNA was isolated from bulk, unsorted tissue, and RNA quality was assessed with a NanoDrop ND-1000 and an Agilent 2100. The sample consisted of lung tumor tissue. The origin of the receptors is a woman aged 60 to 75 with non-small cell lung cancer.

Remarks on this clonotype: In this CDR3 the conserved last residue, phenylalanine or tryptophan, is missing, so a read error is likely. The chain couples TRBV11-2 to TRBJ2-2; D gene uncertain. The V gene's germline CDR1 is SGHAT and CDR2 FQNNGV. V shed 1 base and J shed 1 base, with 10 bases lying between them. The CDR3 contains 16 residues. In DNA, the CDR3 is TGTGCCAGCAGCTTAGTTCCATGCAGGAACACCGGGGAGCTGTTTATT. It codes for CASSLVPCRNTGELFI.

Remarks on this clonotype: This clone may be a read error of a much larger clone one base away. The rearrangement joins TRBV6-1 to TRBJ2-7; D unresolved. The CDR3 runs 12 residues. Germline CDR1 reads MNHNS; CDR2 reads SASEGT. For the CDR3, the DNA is TGTGCCAGGAGTGATGATTTATCCGAGCAGTACTTC. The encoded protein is CARSDDLSEQYF.

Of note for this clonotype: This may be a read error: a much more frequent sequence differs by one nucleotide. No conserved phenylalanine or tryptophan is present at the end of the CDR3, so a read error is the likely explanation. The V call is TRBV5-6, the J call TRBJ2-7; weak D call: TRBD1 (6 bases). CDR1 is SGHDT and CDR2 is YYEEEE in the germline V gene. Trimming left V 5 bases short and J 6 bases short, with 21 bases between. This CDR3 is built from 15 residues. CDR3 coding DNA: TGTGCCAGCAGATATGAAGCCAGTAGGGGGTCCGAGCAGTACTAC. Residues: CASRYEASRGSEQYY.

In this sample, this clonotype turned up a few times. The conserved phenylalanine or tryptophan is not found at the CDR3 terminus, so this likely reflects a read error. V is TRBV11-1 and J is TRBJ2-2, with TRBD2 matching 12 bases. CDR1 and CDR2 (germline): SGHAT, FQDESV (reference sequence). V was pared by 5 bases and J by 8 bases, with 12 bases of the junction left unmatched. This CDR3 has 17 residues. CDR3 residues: CASSPRLAGESTGELFV. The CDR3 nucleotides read TGTGCCAGCAGCCCGCGACTAGCGGGAGAGTCCACAGGGGAGCTGTTTGTT.

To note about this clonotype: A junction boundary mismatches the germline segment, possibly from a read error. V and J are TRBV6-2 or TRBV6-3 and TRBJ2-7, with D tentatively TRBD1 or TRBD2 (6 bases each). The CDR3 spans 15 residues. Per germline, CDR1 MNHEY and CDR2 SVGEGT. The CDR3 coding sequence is TGTGTCAGCAGTTATTCGCCGGGGGCGTTCGAAGAGCAGTACTTC. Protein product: CVSSYSPGAFEEQYF.

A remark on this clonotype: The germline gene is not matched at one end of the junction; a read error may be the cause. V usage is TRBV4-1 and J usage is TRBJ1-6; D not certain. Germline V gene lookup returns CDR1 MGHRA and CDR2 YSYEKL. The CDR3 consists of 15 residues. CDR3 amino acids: CVSSIPSAISSPLHF. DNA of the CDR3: TGCGTCAGCAGCATACCCTCGGCAATATCTTCACCCCTCCACTTT.

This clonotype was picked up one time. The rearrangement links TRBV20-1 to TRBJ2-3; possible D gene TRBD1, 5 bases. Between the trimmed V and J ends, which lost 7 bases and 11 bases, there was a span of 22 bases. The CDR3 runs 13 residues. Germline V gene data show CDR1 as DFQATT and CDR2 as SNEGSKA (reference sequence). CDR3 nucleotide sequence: TGCAGTGTAAAAGGGGAAAGCACACATATGCAGTATTTT. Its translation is CSVKGESTHMQYF.

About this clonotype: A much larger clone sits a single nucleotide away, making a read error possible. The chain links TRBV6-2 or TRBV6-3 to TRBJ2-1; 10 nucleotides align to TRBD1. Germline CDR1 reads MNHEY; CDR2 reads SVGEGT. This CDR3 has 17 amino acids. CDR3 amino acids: CASSSIMGGQGLNVQFF. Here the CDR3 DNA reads TGTGCCAGCAGTTCCATCATGGGGGGACAGGGGTTGAATGTGCAGTTCTTC.

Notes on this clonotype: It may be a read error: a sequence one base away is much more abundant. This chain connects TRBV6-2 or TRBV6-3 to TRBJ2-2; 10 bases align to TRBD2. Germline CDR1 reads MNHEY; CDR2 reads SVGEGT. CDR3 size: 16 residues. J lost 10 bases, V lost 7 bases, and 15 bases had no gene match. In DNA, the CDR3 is TGTGCCAGCACCCAACCTAGCGGGAGACTTATCGAGGAGCTGTTTTTT. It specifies CASTQPSGRLIEELFF.

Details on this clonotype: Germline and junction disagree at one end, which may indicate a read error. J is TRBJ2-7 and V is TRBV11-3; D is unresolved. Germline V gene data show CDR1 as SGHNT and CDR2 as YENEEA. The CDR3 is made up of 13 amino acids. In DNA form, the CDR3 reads TGTGCCAGCAGCTTAGGACCTTCCTACAAGCAATACTTC. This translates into CASSLGPSYKQYF. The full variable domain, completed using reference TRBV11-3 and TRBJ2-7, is EAGVVQSPRYKIIEKKQPVAFWCNPISGHNTLYWYLQNLGQGPELLIRYENEEAVDDSQLPKDRFSAERLKGVDSTLKIQPAELGDSAVYLCASSLGPSYKQYFGPGTRLTVT.

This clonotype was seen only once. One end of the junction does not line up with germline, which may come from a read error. CDR3 DNA sequence: TGCAATGCTAGATACGTAGGGGACACAGATACACAGTATTTT. It translates to CNARYVGDTDTQYF. This chain links TRBV20-1 with TRBJ2-3; TRBD1 might be the D (6 bases). CDR3 length equals 14 residues. Germline CDR1 DFQATT, CDR2 SNEGSKA (reference sequence).

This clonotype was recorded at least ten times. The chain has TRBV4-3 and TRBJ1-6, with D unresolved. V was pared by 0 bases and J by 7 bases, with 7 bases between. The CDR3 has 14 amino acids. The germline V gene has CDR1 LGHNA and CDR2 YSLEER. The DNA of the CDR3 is TGCGCCAGCAGCCAAGAGGTTTCGAATTCACCCCTCCACTTT. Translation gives CASSQEVSNSPLHF.

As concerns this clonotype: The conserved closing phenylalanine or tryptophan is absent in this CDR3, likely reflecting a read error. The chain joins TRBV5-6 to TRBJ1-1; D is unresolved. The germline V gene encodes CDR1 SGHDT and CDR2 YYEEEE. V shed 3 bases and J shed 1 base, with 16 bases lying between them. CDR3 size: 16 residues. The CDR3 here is CASSSRLREKNTEAFS. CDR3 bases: TGTGCCAGCAGCTCACGTCTAAGGGAGAAGAACACTGAAGCTTTCTCT.

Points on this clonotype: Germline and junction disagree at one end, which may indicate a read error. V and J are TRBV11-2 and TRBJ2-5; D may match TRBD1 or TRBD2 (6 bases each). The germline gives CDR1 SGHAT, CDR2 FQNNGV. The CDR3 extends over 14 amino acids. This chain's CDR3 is CASSTGADQETQYF. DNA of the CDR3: TGTGCCAGCAGCACGGGGGCAGATCAAGAGACCCAATACTTC.

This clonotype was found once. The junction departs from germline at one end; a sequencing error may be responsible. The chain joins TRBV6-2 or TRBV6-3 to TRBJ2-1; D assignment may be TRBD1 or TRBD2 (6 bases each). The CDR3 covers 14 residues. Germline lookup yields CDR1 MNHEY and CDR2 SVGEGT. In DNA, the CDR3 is TGTGCCAACAGTTCTACGGGGGCGTACAATGAGCAGTTCTTC. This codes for CANSSTGAYNEQFF.

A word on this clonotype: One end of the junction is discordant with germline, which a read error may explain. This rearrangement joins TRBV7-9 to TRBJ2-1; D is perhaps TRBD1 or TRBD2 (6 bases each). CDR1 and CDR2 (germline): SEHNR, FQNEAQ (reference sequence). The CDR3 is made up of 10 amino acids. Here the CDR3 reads CATGANEQLF. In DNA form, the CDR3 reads TGTGCCACGGGGGCGAATGAGCAGCTCTTC.

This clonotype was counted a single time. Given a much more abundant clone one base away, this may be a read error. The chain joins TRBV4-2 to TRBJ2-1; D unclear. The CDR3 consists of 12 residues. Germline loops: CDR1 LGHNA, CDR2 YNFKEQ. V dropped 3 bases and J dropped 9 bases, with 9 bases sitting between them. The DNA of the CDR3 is TGTGCCAGCAGCCATGAAAACAGTGAGCAGTTCTTC. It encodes CASSHENSEQFF.

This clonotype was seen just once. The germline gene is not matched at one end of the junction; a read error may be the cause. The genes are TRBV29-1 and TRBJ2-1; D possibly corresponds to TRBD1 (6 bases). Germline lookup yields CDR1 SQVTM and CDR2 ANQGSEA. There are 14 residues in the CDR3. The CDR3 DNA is TGTAACGTTGAAGTCCAGCAGGGGAGTAATGAGCAGTTCTTC. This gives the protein CNVEVQQGSNEQFF.

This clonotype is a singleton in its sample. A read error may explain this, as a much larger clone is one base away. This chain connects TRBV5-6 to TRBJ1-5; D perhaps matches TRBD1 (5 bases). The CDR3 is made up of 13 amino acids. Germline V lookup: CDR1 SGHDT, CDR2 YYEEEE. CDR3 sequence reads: CASILGPNQPQHF. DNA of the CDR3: TGTGCCAGCATCTTGGGGCCAAATCAGCCCCAGCATTTT.

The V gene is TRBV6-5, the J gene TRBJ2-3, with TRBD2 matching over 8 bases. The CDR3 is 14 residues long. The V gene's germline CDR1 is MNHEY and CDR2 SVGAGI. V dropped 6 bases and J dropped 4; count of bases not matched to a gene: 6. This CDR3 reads CASRRDGGADTQYF. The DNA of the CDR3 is TGTGCCAGCAGGCGGGACGGGGGGGCAGATACGCAGTATTTT.

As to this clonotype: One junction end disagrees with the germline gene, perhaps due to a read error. The CDR3 reads CVISGGGGSQYF. The DNA for the CDR3 is TGTGTCATCAGTGGGGGCGGAGGGTCCCAGTACTTC. J is TRBJ2-5 and V is TRBV10-3; D may be TRBD1 or TRBD2 (6 bases each). CDR3 size: 12 residues. Germline CDR1 ENHRY, CDR2 SYGVKD.

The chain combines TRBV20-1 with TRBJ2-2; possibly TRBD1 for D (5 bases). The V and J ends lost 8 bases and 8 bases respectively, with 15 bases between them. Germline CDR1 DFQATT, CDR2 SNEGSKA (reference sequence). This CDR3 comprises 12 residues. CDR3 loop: CSTNGHTGELFF. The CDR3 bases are TGCAGTACTAATGGACATACAGGGGAGCTGTTTTTT.

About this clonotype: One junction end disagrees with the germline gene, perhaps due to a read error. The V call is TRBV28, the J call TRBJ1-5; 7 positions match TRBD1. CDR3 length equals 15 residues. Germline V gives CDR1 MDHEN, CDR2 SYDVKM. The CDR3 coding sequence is TGTGACAGCAGTAGGGGGCGGACGCTTAATCAGCCCCAGCATTTT. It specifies CDSSRGRTLNQPQHF.

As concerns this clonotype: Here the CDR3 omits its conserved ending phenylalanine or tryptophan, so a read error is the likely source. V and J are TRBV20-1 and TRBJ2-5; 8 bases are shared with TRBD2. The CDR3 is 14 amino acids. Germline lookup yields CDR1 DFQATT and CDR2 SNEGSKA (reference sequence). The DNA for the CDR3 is TGCAGTGCTAGACTTAGCGGGGCCCAAGAAACCCAGTACCTC. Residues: CSARLSGAQETQYL.

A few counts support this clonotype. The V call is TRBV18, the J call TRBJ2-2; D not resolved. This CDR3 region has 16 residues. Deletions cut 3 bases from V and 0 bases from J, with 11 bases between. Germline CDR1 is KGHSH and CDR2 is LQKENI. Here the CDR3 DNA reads TGTGCCAGCTCACCGCGGCCCCCGGCGAACACCGGGGAGCTGTTTTTT. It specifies CASSPRPPANTGELFF. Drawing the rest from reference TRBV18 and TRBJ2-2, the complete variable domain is NAGVMQNPRHLVRRRGQEARLRCSPMKGHSHVYWYRQLPEEGLKFMVYLQKENIIDESGMPKERFSAEFPKEGPSILRIQQVVRGDSAAYFCASSPRPPANTGELFFGEGSRLTVL.

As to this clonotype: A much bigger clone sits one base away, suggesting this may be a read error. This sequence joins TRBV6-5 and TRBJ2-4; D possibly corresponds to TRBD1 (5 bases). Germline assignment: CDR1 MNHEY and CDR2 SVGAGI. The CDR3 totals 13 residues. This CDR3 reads CVSSDRTKNIQYF. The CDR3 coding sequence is TGTGTCAGCAGCGACAGAACTAAAAACATTCAGTACTTC.

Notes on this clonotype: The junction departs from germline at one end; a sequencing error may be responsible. The CDR3 DNA reads TGTGCCGGCAGCATAGAAGCAAGTAATTCACCCCACCACTTT. Translation: CAGSIEASNSPHHF. This chain links TRBV11-2 with TRBJ1-6; D is unclear. The germline V gene encodes CDR1 SGHAT and CDR2 FQNNGV. CDR3 length: 14 residues.

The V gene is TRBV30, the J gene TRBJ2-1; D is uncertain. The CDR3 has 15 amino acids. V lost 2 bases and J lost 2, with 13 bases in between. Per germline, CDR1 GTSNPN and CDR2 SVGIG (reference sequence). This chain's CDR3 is CAWSRLQTAYNEQFF. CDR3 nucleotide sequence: TGTGCCTGGAGTCGGTTACAAACGGCCTACAATGAGCAGTTCTTC.

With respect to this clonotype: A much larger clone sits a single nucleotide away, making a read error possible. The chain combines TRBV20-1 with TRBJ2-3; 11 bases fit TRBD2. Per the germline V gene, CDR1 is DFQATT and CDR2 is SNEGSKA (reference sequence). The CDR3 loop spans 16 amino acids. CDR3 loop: CSALTSGSDSTDTQDF. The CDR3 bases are TGCAGTGCGCTCACTAGCGGGAGCGATAGCACAGATACGCAGGATTTT.

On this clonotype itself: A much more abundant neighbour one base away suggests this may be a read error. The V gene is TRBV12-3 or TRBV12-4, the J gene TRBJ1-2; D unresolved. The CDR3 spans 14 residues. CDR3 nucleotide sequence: TGTGCCAGCAGTCCCGACGAACTAAACTATGGCTACATCTTC. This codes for CASSPDELNYGYIF.